The 5 T cell receptor beta chains in this list originate from one sample, sequenced in a study of blood T cell repertoires in COVID-19. Profiling relied on immunoSEQ multiplex PCR, and the TCRdb table lists in-frame clones only, not all of them. Among approximately 210,000 clones listed, 70% to 90% were seen once. The sequenced sample was PBMCs or T cells enriched from blood (not recorded which). The receptor source for this set is a man aged 25 to 40 with acute COVID-19.

This sequence joins TRBV7-3 and TRBJ2-3; the match to TRBD1 covers 7 bases. Germline values: CDR1 SGHTA, CDR2 FQGTGA. CDR3 size: 13 residues. J was trimmed by 3 bases and V by 7 bases; bases with no gene match: 4. The CDR3 reads CASTPTGTDTQYF. The CDR3, as DNA: TGTGCCAGCACCCCGACAGGGACAGATACGCAGTATTTT.

The chain combines TRBV6-5 with TRBJ2-7, with D perhaps TRBD1 (6 bases). V gave up 8 bases and J gave up 4 bases, with 15 bases separating them. The CDR3 has 13 amino acids. Germline CDR1 and CDR2: MNHEY and SVGAGI. CDR3 sequence (DNA): TGTGCCAGCGGCGACAGGATACTTTACGAGCAGTACTTC. Translating gives CASGDRILYEQYF.

The V call is TRBV6-5, the J call TRBJ1-2; D perhaps matches TRBD1 (6 bases). Germline V CDR1 and CDR2: MNHEY, SVGAGI. The CDR3 length is 14 residues. The V end lost 6 bases, the J end lost 7 bases, and 18 bases lay between the germline ends. The CDR3 is CASSQGTGSSGYTF. The CDR3 coding sequence is TGTGCCAGCAGCCAGGGAACAGGGAGTAGTGGCTACACCTTC.

The chain uses TRBV5-1 and TRBJ1-2; no reliable D call. CDR3 length equals 13 residues. V lost 0 bases, J lost 5 bases, and 8 bases lay in between. Germline V CDR1 and CDR2: SGHRS, YFSETQ. The CDR3 DNA follows: TGCGCCAGCAGCTTGGGAGATAAGTATGGCTACACCTTC. It yields the protein CASSLGDKYGYTF.

In DNA, the CDR3 is TGTGCCAGTCAGCGGGGGTACCAAGAGACCCAGTACTTC. Its translation: CASQRGYQETQYF. V and J are TRBV19 and TRBJ2-5; 8 nucleotides align to TRBD2. V lost 8 bases to trimming and J lost 0 bases; unmatched junction nucleotides: 2. The CDR3 loop spans 13 amino acids. Germline V gene sequence: CDR1 LNHDA, CDR2 SQIVND (reference sequence).